The 25 T cell receptor beta chains given below trace back to one sample, sequenced in a study of early T cells in non-severe SARS-CoV-2 infection. TCRdb reanalysed the 5' RACE reads using MiXCR and keeps one entry per CDR3 protein. The sample shows 85,000 to 95,000 distinct CDR3 sequences, 14% to 15% of them seen only once. The specimen was whole blood. The receptors come from an adult who was a healthcare worker with PCR-confirmed SARS-CoV-2 infection or an uninfected control (not recorded which).

The table lists this clonotype with a few counts. The chain has TRBV20-1 and TRBJ1-2; D possibly corresponds to TRBD1 (5 bases). CDR1 is DFQATT, CDR2 SNEGSKA, per germline (reference sequence). The length of the CDR3 is 13 residues. V shed 3 bases and J shed 3 bases, with 11 bases lying between them. The CDR3 here is CSARTRADYGYTF. The CDR3 DNA reads TGCAGTGCTAGGACCAGGGCGGACTATGGCTACACCTTC.

This clonotype was seen ten or more times. The genes are TRBV5-8 and TRBJ2-3; the D is unclear. V was cut by 7 bases and J by 0 bases, with 12 bases left in between. The germline V gene encodes CDR1 SGHTS and CDR2 YDEGEE. The CDR3 contains 14 residues. The CDR3 reads CASRPRISTDTQYF. The DNA of the CDR3 is TGTGCCAGCCGCCCCAGGATCAGCACAGATACGCAGTATTTT.

As for this clonotype: This CDR3 is missing its conserved last phenylalanine or tryptophan, likely due to a read error. The rearrangement joins TRBV5-1 to TRBJ1-2; 8 bases agree with TRBD1. This CDR3 comprises 14 residues. V shed 0 bases, J shed 4 bases, and the junction held 2 bases outside the gene matches. CDR1 and CDR2 (germline): SGHRS, YFSETQ. The CDR3 spells CASSLAGTGYGYTL. Written as DNA, the CDR3 is TGCGCCAGCAGCTTGGCCGGGACAGGCTATGGCTACACCTTA.

This clonotype was seen a few times. The genes are TRBV12-3 or TRBV12-4 and TRBJ2-2, with 8 bases aligning to TRBD2. V shed 2 bases, J shed 4 bases, and the junction held 3 bases outside the gene matches. CDR3 size: 15 residues. CDR3 sequence reads: CASSLNGGATGELFF. The CDR3 nucleotides read TGTGCCAGCAGTTTAAACGGGGGGGCCACCGGGGAGCTGTTTTTT.

The genes are TRBV30 and TRBJ2-4; possibly TRBD1 for D (6 bases). The CDR3 totals 13 residues. The germline gives CDR1 GTSNPN, CDR2 SVGIG (reference sequence). With 3 bases removed from V and 5 bases from J, the gap between germline ends came to 11 bases. CDR3 bases: TGTGCCTGGAGCAGGGGTTTGGAAAACATTCAGTACTTC. As protein: CAWSRGLENIQYF.

The table lists this clonotype with a few counts. The chain uses TRBV6-4 and TRBJ2-3, with D perhaps TRBD2 (6 bases). The CDR3 loop spans 15 amino acids. In germline, CDR1 is MRHNA, CDR2 SNTAGT. Deletions cut 5 bases from V and 5 bases from J, with 17 bases between. As DNA, the CDR3 is TGTGCCAGCAGTCCGGGTGGAGGGCGGGGAGATACGCAGTATTTT. This codes for CASSPGGGRGDTQYF.

The chain couples TRBV20-1 to TRBJ1-1; the match to TRBD1 covers 11 bases. With V trimmed by 0 bases and J by 8 bases, 8 bases remained unmatched. The CDR3 is 15 residues long. Germline V gene data show CDR1 as DFQATT and CDR2 as SNEGSKA (reference sequence). The CDR3 DNA is TGCAGTGCTAGAGATCCTGGACAGGGGGCGGGGGAAGCTTTCTTT. Its translation is CSARDPGQGAGEAFF.

This clonotype was detected only a few times. The chain carries TRBV7-6 and TRBJ2-5; possibly TRBD1 or TRBD2 for D (5 bases each). This CDR3 comprises 13 residues. Trimming removed 4 bases from V and 10 bases from J, with 16 bases in between. Germline loops: CDR1 SGHVS, CDR2 FNYEAQ. In DNA form, the CDR3 reads TGTGCCAGCAGCTCGCCCGGGACCGGCATCCAGTACTTC. It translates to CASSSPGTGIQYF.

V usage is TRBV7-6 and J usage is TRBJ1-2, with D uncertain. V was pared by 5 bases and J by 0 bases, with 10 bases between. The CDR3 covers 14 residues. The germline CDR1 and CDR2 sequences are SGHVS and FNYEAQ. The CDR3 DNA is TGTGCCAGCAGCCCACAGACATCTAACTATGGCTACACCTTC. This sequence encodes CASSPQTSNYGYTF.

V usage is TRBV30 and J usage is TRBJ2-7; 8 bases are shared with TRBD1. The CDR3 has 13 residues. In germline, CDR1 is GTSNPN, CDR2 SVGIG (reference sequence). J was trimmed by 6 bases and V by 4 bases; bases with no gene match: 8. The CDR3 DNA reads as TGTGCCTGGACAATAGGACAGGGCGGCGAGCAGTACGTC. It is translated as CAWTIGQGGEQYV.

This clonotype has more than one count but fewer than ten. The genes are TRBV10-1 and TRBJ2-7; D is unresolved. Trimming cost V 10 bases and J 2 bases, with 9 bases left between them. Per the germline V gene, CDR1 is WNHNN and CDR2 is SYGVQD (reference sequence). The CDR3 is made up of 11 amino acids. CDR3 coding DNA: TGCGCCACGGGCTACCCCTACGAGCAGTACGTC. Protein: CATGYPYEQYV.

V gene TRBV12-5 combines with J gene TRBJ2-1; tentative D call: TRBD2 (7 bases). From germline, CDR1 is LGHNT and CDR2 FRNRAP. This CDR3 has 17 amino acids. V dropped 5 bases and J dropped 6 bases, with 23 bases sitting between them. The CDR3 is CASGPSLGGANLNEQFF. The DNA for the CDR3 is TGTGCTAGTGGTCCGTCCCTGGGGGGGGCTAATCTCAATGAGCAGTTCTTC.

There are many counts of this clonotype. The V and J genes are TRBV18 and TRBJ1-4; D unclear. Trimming shortened V by 1 base and J by 5 bases, and 17 bases separated the two germline ends. Germline CDR1 reads KGHSH; CDR2 reads LQKENI. The CDR3 consists of 17 residues. The CDR3 DNA sequence: TGTGCCAGCTCACCACTCAAAACCCGGGATAGAAATGAAAAACTGTTTTTT. Translation gives CASSPLKTRDRNEKLFF.

The sample holds a few counts of this clonotype. This chain joins TRBV5-1 and TRBJ2-5; perhaps TRBD1 as D (6 bases). Germline CDR1 reads SGHRS; CDR2 reads YFSETQ. V was shortened by 4 bases and J by 4 bases, with 20 bases between the two germline ends. The CDR3 spans 16 residues. The CDR3 here is CASSPSTGGVGETQYF. In DNA, the CDR3 is TGCGCCAGCAGCCCTTCGACAGGAGGCGTAGGAGAGACCCAGTACTTC.

The genes are TRBV2 and TRBJ1-2; the D is unclear. The CDR3 totals 13 residues. The V gene lost 8 bases and the J gene lost 7 bases, with 17 bases spanning the gap. Germline lookup yields CDR1 SNHLY and CDR2 FYNNEI. In nucleotides, the CDR3 is TGTGCCAGCCGCGATTTGGTTTACTCTGGCTACACCTTC. Translation gives CASRDLVYSGYTF.

This clonotype was observed a few times. The rearrangement joins TRBV24-1 to TRBJ2-3, with TRBD2 as a possible D gene (5 bases). V was trimmed by 6 bases and J by 2 bases, leaving 8 bases between them. The CDR3 is 13 amino acids. Germline V gene sequence: CDR1 KGHDR, CDR2 SFDVKD. CDR3 residues: CATSSTNTDTQYF. CDR3 in DNA: TGTGCCACCAGTTCGACTAACACAGATACGCAGTATTTT.

This clonotype was seen many times. This rearrangement joins TRBV5-6 to TRBJ1-6; D might be TRBD1 (6 bases). Germline V gene lookup returns CDR1 SGHDT and CDR2 YYEEEE. This CDR3 comprises 17 residues. With 3 bases removed from V and 5 bases from J, the gap between germline ends came to 18 bases. CDR3 in DNA: TGTGCCAGCAGCTCGGGACAATTCGGCCGAAATAATTCACCCCTCCACTTT. Protein sequence: CASSSGQFGRNNSPLHF. The variable domain in full, completed from reference TRBV5-6 and TRBJ1-6, reads DAGVTQSPTHLIKTRGQQVTLRCSPKSGHDTVSWYQQALGQGPQFIFQYYEEEERQRGNFPDRFSGHQFPNYSSELNVNALLLGDSALYLCASSSGQFGRNNSPLHFGNGTRLTVT.

The chain employs TRBV11-2 and TRBJ2-5; 9 positions agree with TRBD1. The CDR3 spans 17 residues. Germline CDR1 reads SGHAT; CDR2 reads FQNNGV. Unmatched junction bases numbered 15, after V lost 6 bases and J lost 4 bases. This CDR3 reads CASRRTNRDREGETQYF. The CDR3 DNA reads as TGTGCCAGCAGGAGAACGAACCGGGACAGGGAGGGAGAGACCCAGTACTTC.

The table lists this clonotype with a few counts. This sequence joins TRBV7-9 and TRBJ2-5; weak D call: TRBD1 (6 bases). Trimming pared 5 bases from V and 1 base from J, leaving 17 bases between. There are 16 residues in the CDR3. Germline V gene lookup returns CDR1 SEHNR and CDR2 FQNEAQ (reference sequence). The CDR3 is CASSPQLTGTQETQYF. CDR3 bases: TGTGCCAGCAGCCCTCAACTCACAGGGACCCAAGAGACCCAGTACTTC.

CDR3 residues: CASSQNTGYEQYV. CDR3 nucleotides: TGCGCCAGCAGTCAAAACACAGGCTACGAGCAGTACGTC. The chain links TRBV23-1 to TRBJ2-7; D is possibly TRBD1 (5 bases). TRBV23-1 is treated as an ORF (open reading frame) with a function not yet certain. Trimming removed 2 bases at V and 3 bases at J, with 8 bases between. This CDR3 has 13 residues.

The chain carries TRBV11-3 and TRBJ2-2; D gene unclear. The CDR3 length is 12 residues. V was pared by 5 bases and J by 6 bases, with 7 bases between. CDR1 and CDR2 from the germline V gene are SGHNT and YENEEA. The CDR3 is CASSRSAGELFF. The CDR3 nucleotides are TGTGCCAGCAGCCGTTCGGCCGGGGAGCTGTTTTTT. The whole variable domain, filled in from reference TRBV11-3 and TRBJ2-2, reads EAGVVQSPRYKIIEKKQPVAFWCNPISGHNTLYWYLQNLGQGPELLIRYENEEAVDDSQLPKDRFSAERLKGVDSTLKIQPAELGDSAVYLCASSRSAGELFFGEGSRLTVL.

This clonotype has only a few counts. The chain has TRBV7-9 and TRBJ2-3; TRBD1 matches at 8 bases. Germline V gene sequence: CDR1 SEHNR, CDR2 FQNEAQ (reference sequence). V shed 4 bases and J 1 base; nucleotides not matched to a gene: 13. The CDR3 has 18 amino acids. The DNA of the CDR3 is TGTGCCAGCAGCTCAGACCTGACAGGGGAAAGGGGCACAGATACGCAGTATTTT. Encoded protein: CASSSDLTGERGTDTQYF. Filled out from reference TRBV7-9 and TRBJ2-3, the complete variable domain reads DTGVSQNPRHKITKRGQNVTFRCDPISEHNRLYWYRQTLGQGPEFLTYFQNEAQLEKSRLLSDRFSAERPKGSFSTLEIQRTEQGDSAMYLCASSSDLTGERGTDTQYFGPGTRLTVL.

The table lists this clonotype with a few counts. The rearrangement links TRBV5-8 to TRBJ1-6, with a possible D match to TRBD1 (6 bases). V was cut by 4 bases and J by 5 bases, with 10 bases left in between. CDR1 is SGHTS and CDR2 is YDEGEE in the germline V gene. The CDR3 covers 14 residues. CDR3 in amino acids: CASSIYRDNSPLHF. The CDR3 DNA reads as TGTGCCAGCAGCATCTACAGGGATAATTCACCCCTCCACTTT.

In this sample, this clonotype turned up a few times. This sequence joins TRBV2 and TRBJ2-3; 11 bases are shared with TRBD1. The V gene end was trimmed by 5 bases and the J gene end by 6 bases; junction bases not matched to a gene: 7. CDR1 is SNHLY and CDR2 is FYNNEI in the germline V gene. CDR3 length equals 15 residues. The DNA of the CDR3 is TGTGCCAGCAGTTCCGGACAGGGGGCGAAGGATACGCAGTATTTT. This encodes CASSSGQGAKDTQYF.

This clonotype was recorded a few times. The chain combines TRBV20-1 with TRBJ2-2; D not resolved. This CDR3 spans 14 amino acids. The germline V gene encodes CDR1 DFQATT and CDR2 SNEGSKA (reference sequence). With 2 bases removed from V and 8 bases from J, the gap between germline ends came to 15 bases. The CDR3 DNA sequence: TGCAGTGCTAGATATGGTCTGTCGACGGGGGAGCTGTTTTTT. It is translated as CSARYGLSTGELFF.